This T cell receptor (beta chain) was sequenced during a study of OX40 agonist ivuxolimab in advanced cancers. The protocol was immunoSEQ multiplex PCR, while the TCRdb copy is restricted to in-frame clones and leaves out a portion. The sample has fewer than 85,000 clones; roughly three quarters are singletons. Germline lookup yields CDR1 MGHRA and CDR2 YSYEKL. The V gene lost 3 bases and the J gene lost 1 base, with 19 bases spanning the gap. The length of the CDR3 is 18 residues. On cycle 4 day 1 and cycle 7 day 1, as well as at baseline, blood was sampled. The sample here was CD4+ or CD8+ T cells sorted from blood, taken in a trial of the OX40 agonist ivuxolimab. The chain uses TRBV4-1 and TRBJ1-3, with D perhaps TRBD1 (5 bases). This TCR derives from an adult with an advanced solid tumor such as melanoma, head and neck, liver or kidney cancer. This chain's CDR3 is CASSQEDSFLRSGNTIYF. CDR3 nucleotide sequence: TGCGCCAGCAGCCAGGAAGACAGTTTCCTACGGTCTGGAAACACCATATATTTT.